Here is one T cell receptor (beta chain) with its context. This CDR3 spans 16 amino acids. Germline CDR1 is MNHNS and CDR2 is SASEGT. V was clipped by 1 base and J by 6 bases, with 16 bases between them. These data come from a study of T cell responses to AZD1222 COVID-19 vaccine. The method was immunoSEQ multiplex PCR; TCRdb's version includes in-frame clones alone and lacks a portion of them. The table lists roughly 150,000 clones, 91% of them singletons. Here the sequenced sample was peripheral blood, taken 28 days after the second AZD1222 dose. The V gene is TRBV6-1, the J gene TRBJ2-1, with D possibly matching TRBD2 (6 bases). This sequence was found in an adult who received the AZD1222 COVID-19 vaccine. The CDR3 DNA sequence: TGTGCCAGCAGTGAAGTCGGGGGAAGGGCGAGCAATGAGCAGTTCTTC. It specifies CASSEVGGRASNEQFF.